The table lists the clone carrying this TCR beta chain with a count of one. The sample originates from a study of blood T cell repertoires in COVID-19. Study-wide background: Specimens from acute and convalescent COVID-19 originated in the United States, Italy and Spain. In each case, the material was cDNA or gDNA derived from T cells, B-cell-depleted T cells, or PBMCs.

The authors' processing: Scientists estimated how many nucleated cells there were by amplifying reference gene primers. The data were produced by immunoSEQ multiplex PCR, yet TCRdb's version contains in-frame clones alone and is incomplete. V and J calls and clone size follow that table, whereas D and trimming were derived from the DNA. The sample has approximately 75,000 clones; around 88% are singletons. This TCR was recovered from a man aged 60 to 69 with acute or convalescent COVID-19. Sequenced sample: peripheral blood.

The CDR3 loop is CASSPSGGSYGYTF. In DNA, the CDR3 is TGTGCCAGCAGCCCCTCGGGGGGAAGCTATGGCTACACCTTC. J is TRBJ1-2 and V is TRBV11-3; D might be TRBD1 (5 bases). The length of the CDR3 is 14 residues. Trimming took 5 bases from V and 4 from J, leaving 14 bases between them. Germline V gives CDR1 SGHNT, CDR2 YENEEA.